This T cell receptor (beta chain) was profiled in a study of cytomegalovirus exposure and HLA in healthy donors. As for the study in general: Inside one of the first data releases sat around 86 million unique TCRs taken from HLA-typed donors.

Findings and caveats of the study: Judged likely to be a sequencing artifact was a cluster of highly shared sequence variants. Within a later analysis, the majority of CMV-associated TCR beta chains appeared HLA-restricted.

Details on this clone: Its antigen remains unknown.

Donors had nominal health at sampling but likely had unrecorded immune exposures. 60 Vbeta and 13 Jbeta primers were used in PCR. Profiling relied on immunoSEQ multiplex PCR, and the TCRdb table lists in-frame clones only, not all of them. The table has some 100,000 clones, about 75% seen once. The CDR3 is made up of 11 amino acids. From germline, CDR1 is LNHDA and CDR2 SQIVND (reference sequence). J was trimmed by 9 bases and V by 6 bases; bases with no gene match: 1. Sequencing was performed on PBMCs. The V and J genes are TRBV19 and TRBJ2-1; TRBD2 aligns across 8 bases. This receptor was taken from a man between 45 and 60 years old in good health and CMV-seronegative. CDR3 amino acids: CASRLAGEQFF. The CDR3, as DNA: TGTGCCAGTAGGCTAGCGGGTGAGCAGTTCTTC.